The TCR beta chain described here comes from a study of blood T cells in healthy people across ages. Study outcomes and limitations: Roughly linear declines in TCR beta diversity per million T cells occurred with age.

Extraction of total RNA produced a minimum of 5 micrograms from each sample. The second PCR ran about 6 to 11 cycles with a sample-barcoded 5' primer and J-beta primers. Per-sample output comprised a minimum of 2.5 million paired-end reads containing CDR3. TCRdb passed the 5' RACE reads through MiXCR, listing each CDR3 protein once. The sample lists around 1.5 million distinct CDR3 sequences; around 59% were seen once. This clonotype was counted a few times. Antigen unknown. Germline V gives CDR1 SEHNR, CDR2 FQNEAQ (reference sequence). Losses at the gene ends were 6 bases for V and 1 base for J; bases not matched to a gene: 19. This CDR3 is 20 amino acids long.

Sequenced material: blood. This chain uses TRBV7-9 with TRBJ2-4; TRBD2 agrees at 9 bases. This receptor was identified in a man younger than 35 in good health. The CDR3 DNA follows: TGTGCCAGCAGTTCCACCGTTAGTAGCGGGAGATCGAGGGCCAAAAACATTCAGTACTTC. It translates to CASSSTVSSGRSRAKNIQYF.